This is a list of T cell receptor beta chains from one sample in a study of response to subunit inactivated influenza vaccine. TCRdb recomputed calls from the RT-PCR reads with MiXCR, one row per CDR3 protein. The data hold hundreds of thousands of distinct CDR3 sequences, with approximately 14% observed a single time. Sequenced material: PBMCs from blood, taken roughly 12 days after vaccination. These receptors came from a man aged 50 to 60 who received an inactivated influenza vaccine. Each CDR3 is given with its conserved first and last residue. The D gene is left open where the match is weak. Clone size is not always given. Where it is, it says once, few, many or a class for expanded clones.

D gene	V gene	clone size	J gene	CDR3 DNA	CDR3 protein
-	TRBV6-2/TRBV6-3	-	TRBJ2-7	TGTGCCAGCAGTTACCACGAAGCCTACGAGCAGTACTTC	CASSYHEAYEQYF
-	TRBV6-2/TRBV6-3	many	TRBJ2-1	TGTGCCAGCAGCCCCGTCTTCAATGAGCAGTTCTTC	CASSPVFNEQFF
-	TRBV29-1	-	TRBJ2-7	TGCAGCGTTGAGGAAGGAAACGAGCAGTACTTC	CSVEEGNEQYF
-	TRBV12-3/TRBV12-4	few	TRBJ2-7	TGTGCCAGCAGTGGTAGGACAGTCTCCGAGCAGTACTTC	CASSGRTVSEQYF
TRBD1	TRBV7-6	few	TRBJ2-1	TGTGCCAGCAGCTTAGTGGGGGACAGGGGCCCCTACAATGAGCAGTTCTTC	CASSLVGDRGPYNEQFF
TRBD1	TRBV5-1	-	TRBJ1-2	TGCGCCAGCAACCTCGCAGGGGGCGCGGACTATGGCTACACCTTC	CASNLAGGADYGYTF
-	TRBV4-2	-	TRBJ2-7	TGTGCCAGCAGCCATGGGGACACCCGGGTCGAGCAGTACTTC	CASSHGDTRVEQYF
-	TRBV5-1	-	TRBJ1-1	TGCGCCAGCAGCATGAACGGGGGAGCTGGCACTGAAGCTTTCTTT	CASSMNGGAGTEAFF
-	TRBV6-5	few	TRBJ2-4	TGTGCCAGCAGTTACTCGGACCGGGGCGTGGGCATTCAGTACTTC	CASSYSDRGVGIQYF
TRBD1	TRBV11-3	-	TRBJ2-5	TGTGCCAGCAGCCTGGGACAGGGGAAGGTGACCCAGTACTTC	CASSLGQGKVTQYF
TRBD1	TRBV5-1	few	TRBJ2-5	TGCGCCAGCAGCTTCGGGACAGGGGCTTCAGAGACCCAGTACTTC	CASSFGTGASETQYF
-	TRBV18	-	TRBJ2-7	TGTGCCAGCGCCCCGCGAATCCTAGAGCAGTACTTC	CASAPRILEQYF
-	TRBV20-1	few	TRBJ2-1	TGCAGTGCTAGTGTGGGGGGCAATGAGCAGTTCTTC	CSASVGGNEQFF
-	TRBV11-3	-	TRBJ2-1	TGTGCCAGCAGCCGGAGTAGATACAATGAGCAGTTCTTC	CASSRSRYNEQFF
-	TRBV12-3/TRBV12-4	many	TRBJ1-5	TGTGCCAGCAGTTCACCCCTTCTGGGTCAGCCCCAGCATTTT	CASSSPLLGQPQHF
-	TRBV12-3/TRBV12-4	-	TRBJ2-7	TGTGCCAGCAGTTTATCGGAGCTGTACGAGCAGTACTTC	CASSLSELYEQYF
-	TRBV12-3/TRBV12-4	few	TRBJ2-2	TGTGCCAGCAGTTGGGGGCCTAACACCGGGGAGCTGTTTTTT	CASSWGPNTGELFF
TRBD1	TRBV5-6	-	TRBJ1-2	TGTGCCAGCAGCTTGAGGGGGCAGGGTGGCTACACCTTC	CASSLRGQGGYTF
-	TRBV20-1	-	TRBJ2-5	TGCAGTGCTAGCGGCCTGGCGGGATTACGAGAGACCCAGTACTTC	CSASGLAGLRETQYF
-	TRBV11-1	-	TRBJ1-1	TGTGCCAGCAGCTTAGACGTGGGCAGGGGATCCACTGAAGCTTTCTTT	CASSLDVGRGSTEAFF
-	TRBV6-2/TRBV6-3	many	TRBJ2-2	TGTGCCAGCAGAAAATCGCTAGCGCAGACCGGGGAGCTGTTTTTT	CASRKSLAQTGELFF
-	TRBV7-9	-	TRBJ2-7	TGTGCCAGCAGCTTAGGAGGGATGGCCTACGAGCAGTACTTC	CASSLGGMAYEQYF
-	TRBV7-2	few	TRBJ2-1	TGTGCCAGCAGCTTCAAGGGGGGACCCCACAATGAGCAGTTCTTC	CASSFKGGPHNEQFF
-	TRBV9	-	TRBJ2-1	TGTGCCAGCAGCGGTAGGGAGGTCGACAATGAGCAGTTCTTC	CASSGREVDNEQFF
-	TRBV20-1	many	TRBJ2-7	TGCAGTGCCCAAGGCGACGGAACCTACGAGCAGTACTTC	CSAQGDGTYEQYF
-	TRBV7-2	many	TRBJ2-7	-	CASSLRFGEQYF
-	TRBV27	-	TRBJ2-1	TGTGCCAGCAGTTTCTATCGCCCAGACAATGAGCAGTTCTTC	CASSFYRPDNEQFF
-	TRBV10-2	-	TRBJ2-3	TGCGCCAGCAGTGCGTTGACAGGATACACAGATACGCAGTATTTT	CASSALTGYTDTQYF
TRBD1	TRBV19	-	TRBJ2-7	TGTGCCAGTAGTATTGGGACAGGCGTCGACGAGCAGTACTTC	CASSIGTGVDEQYF
-	TRBV9	once	TRBJ2-2	TGTGCCAGCAGCGTAGCTGGGGCGCACACCGGGGAGCTGTTTTTT	CASSVAGAHTGELFF
-	TRBV11-1	-	TRBJ2-1	TGTGCCAGCAGCTTAACCCTGGGGCTATTCCAGCAGAGTAGCTCCTACAATGAGCAGTTCTTC	CASSLTLGLFQQSSSYNEQFF
-	TRBV29-1	few	TRBJ1-1	TGCAGCGCATCCAACAGGGCGGACACTGAAGCTTTCTTT	CSASNRADTEAFF
-	TRBV20-1	few	TRBJ1-2	TGCAGTGCTAGAGATGGGTTAGGCCCCGGGCGGTATGGCTACACCTTC	CSARDGLGPGRYGYTF
-	TRBV14	-	TRBJ2-3	TGTGCCAGCAGCCCCAGGGTAGCAGATACGCAGTATTTT	CASSPRVADTQYF
TRBD1	TRBV28	-	TRBJ2-7	TGTGCCAGCAGTTTAACAGGGGTCTTCTACGAGCAGTACTTC	CASSLTGVFYEQYF
-	TRBV3-1	many	TRBJ2-1	TGTGCCAGCAGCCAAGACTTGCGGGTAGGCAATGAGCAGTTCTTC	CASSQDLRVGNEQFF
-	TRBV12-3/TRBV12-4	-	TRBJ1-1	TGTGCCAGCAGCATCCGGGGGGGCCCCGCTTTCTTT	CASSIRGGPAFF
-	TRBV7-7	few	TRBJ2-5	TGTGCTAGCAGCCCCCGAAGGGGCTCGCAAGAGACCCAGTACTTC	CASSPRRGSQETQYF
TRBD1	TRBV6-5	many	TRBJ2-7	TGTGCCAGCACTTGGACAGGGGTTGCCGAGCAGTACTTC	CASTWTGVAEQYF
-	TRBV5-1	-	TRBJ2-4	TGCGCCAGCAGCTTGAGCAGGGCCTTGGACATTCAGTACTTC	CASSLSRALDIQYF
-	TRBV6-6	few	TRBJ1-5	TGTGCCAGCTCACAACAGGGTCACCAGCCCCAGCATTTT	CASSQQGHQPQHF
TRBD2	TRBV5-4	few	TRBJ2-1	TGTGCCAGCAGCTCAGCGGGGGGGCTAAACAATGAGCAGTTCTTC	CASSSAGGLNNEQFF
TRBD2	TRBV6-2/TRBV6-3	-	TRBJ2-1	TGTGCCAGCAGTTACACTAGCCGCGGGAGGGGTAATGAGCAGTTCTTC	CASSYTSRGRGNEQFF
TRBD1	TRBV3-1	few	TRBJ2-6	TGTGCCAGCAGCCAGATACGGGACAGGGCTGGGGCCAACGTCCTGACTTTC	CASSQIRDRAGANVLTF
-	TRBV28	-	TRBJ2-7	TGTGCCAGCAGACCAACAGGAGACTTCTCCTACGAGCAGTACTTC	CASRPTGDFSYEQYF
-	TRBV9	-	TRBJ1-2	TGTGCCAGCAGCCCCTGGGGGGGCGGAGGCTACACCTTC	CASSPWGGGGYTF
TRBD2	TRBV20-1	-	TRBJ2-1	TGCAGTGCTAGGACGACCCGAGCGGGAGGGGCCTACAATGAGCAGTTCTTC	CSARTTRAGGAYNEQFF
TRBD1	TRBV15	-	TRBJ2-1	TGTGCCACCAGCAGAGGGGGCGGTAGCCGTTGGACAGGGGTTGAGCAGTTCTTC	CATSRGGGSRWTGVEQFF
-	TRBV12-3/TRBV12-4	-	TRBJ2-2	TGTGCCAGCAGTTTGTTTGCTGGGACGAACACCGGGGAGCTGTTTTTT	CASSLFAGTNTGELFF
-	TRBV10-3	few	TRBJ2-2	TGTGCCATTACCGCCGGGACCTTGAACACCGGGGAGCTGTTTTTT	CAITAGTLNTGELFF
-	TRBV30	-	TRBJ2-3	TGTGCCCGTACGACCGTAGAGGGAGATACGCAGTATTTT	CARTTVEGDTQYF
-	TRBV28	-	TRBJ2-1	TGTGCCAGCAGTTTTCAGTCCAATGAGCAGTTCTTC	CASSFQSNEQFF